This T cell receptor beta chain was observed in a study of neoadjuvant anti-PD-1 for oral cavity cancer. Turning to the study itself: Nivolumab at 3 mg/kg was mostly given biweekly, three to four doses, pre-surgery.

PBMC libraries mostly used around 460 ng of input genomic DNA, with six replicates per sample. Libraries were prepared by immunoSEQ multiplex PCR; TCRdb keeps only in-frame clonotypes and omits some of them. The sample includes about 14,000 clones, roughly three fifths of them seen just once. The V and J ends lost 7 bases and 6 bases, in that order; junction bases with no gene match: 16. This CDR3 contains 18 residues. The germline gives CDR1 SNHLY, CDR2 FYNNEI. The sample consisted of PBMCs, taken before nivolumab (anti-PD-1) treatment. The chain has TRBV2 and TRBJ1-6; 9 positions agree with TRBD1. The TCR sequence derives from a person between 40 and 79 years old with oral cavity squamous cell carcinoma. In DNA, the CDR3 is TGTGCCAGCACAAAACCAACGACAGGGGGATTTGGTAATTCACCCCTCCACTTT. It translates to CASTKPTTGGFGNSPLHF.